This TCR beta chain was observed in a study of blood T cell repertoires in COVID-19. Overall study context: Samples taken during acute and convalescent COVID-19 were collected in the United States, Italy and Spain.

Membership in each cohort depended on participant-reported clinical history. Data came from immunoSEQ multiplex PCR; TCRdb stores just in-frame clones and leaves some out. This repertoire shows around 280,000 clones, around 86% found once; its top ten account for 1.5% to 2%. Sequences were obtained from PBMCs or T cells enriched from blood (not recorded which). The origin of this receptor is a woman aged 40-49 years who had recovered from COVID-19.

As DNA, the CDR3 is TGTGCCAGCAGACCAACAGGGGTAGAGACCCAGTACTTC. This codes for CASRPTGVETQYF. The chain uses TRBV6-6 and TRBJ2-5; 7 nucleotides align to TRBD1. The germline gives CDR1 MNHNY, CDR2 SVGAGI (reference sequence). The trim removed 6 bases at V and 4 bases at J, leaving 5 bases unmatched. CDR3 length: 13 amino acids.